This TCR beta chain was recovered during a study of cytomegalovirus exposure and HLA in healthy donors. The study's findings and limits: HLA restriction was apparent for most CMV-associated TCR beta chains in a later analysis. Usually a TCR sequence was rare, but some public TCRs were found in many donors. Sequencing likely caused a cluster of highly shared sequence variants.

Researchers ran the PCR with 60 Vbeta and 13 Jbeta primers. This table comes from immunoSEQ multiplex PCR, and its TCRdb copy is limited to in-frame clones, with some not included. The data show around 140,000 clones, roughly three quarters seen once. The CDR3 is 15 amino acids. V shed 0 bases and J shed 4 bases, with 12 bases lying between them. Germline values: CDR1 SGHAT, CDR2 FQNNGV. As concerns this clone: Its target is not known.

Sequenced input: PBMCs. The source of this sequence is a woman between 40 and 50 years old in good health and CMV-seronegative. The V and J genes are TRBV11-2 and TRBJ1-2; D uncertain. CDR3 coding DNA: TGTGCCAGCAGCTTAGATATGGCGGACTTCTATGGCTACACCTTC. This codes for CASSLDMADFYGYTF.